The next 22 T cell receptor beta chains were all read from a single sample in a study of control samples from healthy donors and cancer patients. The repertoire was sequenced with immunoSEQ multiplex PCR; TCRdb's copy has only in-frame clones and lacks some. The sample has some 120,000 clones, nearly 95% seen once. Sample: blood. Source of these receptors: a man in his thirties or forties in good health.

CDR3 nucleotide sequence: TGTGCCAGCACTTCAAGGGTGGGGGAGCAGTACTTC. It specifies CASTSRVGEQYF. The chain has TRBV5-4 and TRBJ2-7; D is ambiguous. Trimming pared 6 bases from V and 7 bases from J, leaving 14 bases between. CDR3 length: 12 residues. Germline CDR1 SGHNT, CDR2 YYREEE (reference sequence).

The CDR3 bases are TGTGCCAGCACCGGAGACGGATACTATGGCTACACCTTC. It specifies CASTGDGYYGYTF. The chain has TRBV6-5 and TRBJ1-2; D gene unclear. The CDR3 length is 13 residues. Deletions cut 7 bases from V and 3 bases from J, with 12 bases between. The germline V gene encodes CDR1 MNHEY and CDR2 SVGAGI.

In its sample, this clone was seen a few times. The chain joins TRBV11-2 to TRBJ1-1; 8 bases line up with TRBD1. The germline CDR1 and CDR2 sequences are SGHAT and FQNNGV. V was pared by 6 bases and J by 3 bases, with 21 bases of the junction left unmatched. This CDR3 contains 19 residues. The CDR3 loop is CASSQSYQGAFIQDTEAFF. In DNA, the CDR3 is TGTGCCAGCAGTCAGTCGTATCAGGGGGCCTTCATTCAGGACACTGAAGCTTTCTTT.

The chain combines TRBV27 with TRBJ2-1; 9 bases line up with TRBD2. J was trimmed by 4 bases and V by 2 bases; bases with no gene match: 12. The CDR3 is 18 amino acids. Germline V gives CDR1 MNHEY, CDR2 SMNVEV (reference sequence). The CDR3: CASSLQLAGAAKYNEQFF. DNA of the CDR3: TGTGCCAGCAGTTTACAATTAGCGGGGGCAGCTAAATACAATGAGCAGTTCTTC.

V gene TRBV7-2 combines with J gene TRBJ2-7, with a possible D match to TRBD1 (5 bases). Germline values: CDR1 SGHTA, CDR2 FQGNSA. The length of the CDR3 is 14 residues. The V end lost 7 bases, the J end lost 0 bases, and 13 bases lay between the germline ends. The DNA for the CDR3 is TGTGCCAGCACCCGCCCAGGGCGCTCCTACGAGCAGTACTTC. This encodes CASTRPGRSYEQYF.

This sequence joins TRBV27 and TRBJ1-4, with D uncertain. Germline V gene sequence: CDR1 MNHEY, CDR2 SMNVEV (reference sequence). There are 15 residues in the CDR3. Trimming removed 0 bases from V and 8 bases from J, with 13 bases in between. Here the CDR3 DNA reads TGTGCCAGCAGTTTATCGCGCGGGATTGGGGAAAAACTGTTTTTT. This sequence encodes CASSLSRGIGEKLFF. The whole variable domain, remainder taken from reference TRBV27 and TRBJ1-4, is EAQVTQNPRYLITVTGKKLTVTCSQNMNHEYMSWYRQDPGLGLRQIYYSMNVEVTDKGDVPEGYKVSRKEKRNFPLILESPSPNQTSLYFCASSLSRGIGEKLFFGSGTQLSVL.

The sample holds a few counts of this clone. The rearrangement links TRBV6-1 to TRBJ1-2, with D possibly matching TRBD1 (5 bases). This CDR3 comprises 16 residues. The germline V gene encodes CDR1 MNHNS and CDR2 SASEGT. V lost 1 base and J lost 4, with 16 bases in between. This CDR3 reads CASSEVRGPGGYGYTF. The CDR3 region has the DNA TGTGCCAGCAGTGAAGTTAGAGGACCTGGGGGCTATGGCTACACCTTC.

The chain links TRBV9 to TRBJ2-3; 7 nucleotides align to TRBD2. V lost 0 bases to trimming and J lost 0 bases; unmatched junction nucleotides: 7. Per the germline V gene, CDR1 is SGDLS and CDR2 is YYNGEE. This CDR3 is 17 amino acids long. For the CDR3, the DNA is TGTGCCAGCAGCGTAGTGCGATCGGGGGGAAGCACAGATACGCAGTATTTT. This encodes CASSVVRSGGSTDTQYF.

The chain employs TRBV28 and TRBJ2-7, with 7 nucleotides matching TRBD1. With 4 bases clipped from V and 1 base from J, the junction kept 10 bases outside the gene matches. The germline V gene has CDR1 MDHEN and CDR2 SYDVKM. CDR3 size: 16 residues. The CDR3: CASSSLRDSPSYEQYF. The CDR3 DNA follows: TGTGCCAGCAGTTCCCTTCGGGACAGTCCATCCTACGAGCAGTACTTC.

The V call is TRBV5-5, the J call TRBJ1-3; D unclear. V lost 3 bases, J lost 1 base, and 14 bases lay in between. CDR3 length: 16 amino acids. The germline V gene has CDR1 SGHKS and CDR2 YYEKEE (reference sequence). The CDR3 loop is CASSSEGGMSGNTIYF. Here the CDR3 DNA reads TGTGCCAGCAGCTCAGAGGGCGGGATGTCTGGAAACACCATATATTTT. Variable domain in full (rest from reference TRBV5-5 and TRBJ1-3): DAGVTQSPTHLIKTRGQQVTLRCSPISGHKSVSWYQQVLGQGPQFIFQYYEKEERGRGNFPDRFSARQFPNYSSELNVNALLLGDSALYLCASSSEGGMSGNTIYFGEGSWLTVV.

This clone showed up just once. The J gene is TRBJ1-2, the V gene TRBV10-3; D is unclear. The CDR3 sequence is 11 residues long. CDR1 is ENHRY, CDR2 SYGVKD, per germline. V lost 9 bases and J lost 6, with 11 bases in between. The DNA for the CDR3 is TGTGCCATAGCCGGGAGTCATGGCTACACCTTC. Encoded protein: CAIAGSHGYTF.

The chain carries TRBV5-1 and TRBJ1-2; 9 bases line up with TRBD1. There are 17 residues in the CDR3. V was clipped by 0 bases and J by 0 bases; unmatched bases: 6. Germline values: CDR1 SGHRS, CDR2 YFSETQ. CDR3 amino acids: CASSLGDRVWANYGYTF. Here the CDR3 DNA reads TGCGCCAGCAGCTTGGGGGACAGGGTATGGGCTAACTATGGCTACACCTTC.

The chain is built from TRBV5-5 and TRBJ2-7; 7 nucleotides agree with TRBD2. Germline V gene lookup returns CDR1 SGHKS and CDR2 YYEKEE (reference sequence). V trimming: 0 bases; J trimming: 1 base; junction bases outside the gene matches: 4. The CDR3 is 15 residues long. CDR3 amino acids: CASSLVWEGSYEQYF. The CDR3 DNA follows: TGTGCCAGCAGCTTGGTATGGGAGGGTTCCTACGAGCAGTACTTC.

This chain joins TRBV11-2 and TRBJ1-1; TRBD1 aligns across 9 bases. The CDR3 has 17 amino acids. Germline V lookup: CDR1 SGHAT, CDR2 FQNNGV. Trimming cost V 2 bases and J 4 bases; bases outside gene matches: 11. For the CDR3, the DNA is TGTGCCAGCAGCTTAAGGCTCTTGGACAGGGGTGGCACTGAAGCTTTCTTT. It is translated as CASSLRLLDRGGTEAFF. Based on the CDR3 plus reference TRBV11-2 and TRBJ1-1, the full variable domain is EAGVAQSPRYKIIEKRQSVAFWCNPISGHATLYWYQQILGQGPKLLIQFQNNGVVDDSQLPKDRFSAERLKGVDSTLKIQPAKLEDSAVYLCASSLRLLDRGGTEAFFGQGTRLTVV.

This chain uses TRBV2 with TRBJ2-5; D is undetermined. V was shortened by 5 bases and J by 2 bases, with 3 bases between the two germline ends. This CDR3 has 11 residues. The germline V gene encodes CDR1 SNHLY and CDR2 FYNNEI. The CDR3: CASSLQETQYF. The CDR3, as DNA: TGTGCCAGCAGTCTACAAGAGACCCAGTACTTC. The complete variable domain, with remaining parts taken from reference TRBV2 and TRBJ2-5, reads EPEVTQTPSHQVTQMGQEVILRCVPISNHLYFYWYRQILGQKVEFLVSFYNNEISEKSEIFDDQFSVERPDGSNFTLKIRSTKLEDSAMYFCASSLQETQYFGPGTRLLVL.

The genes are TRBV9 and TRBJ2-2; D uncertain. Trimming pared 0 bases from V and 7 bases from J, leaving 10 bases between. There are 14 residues in the CDR3. Per the germline V gene, CDR1 is SGDLS and CDR2 is YYNGEE. The CDR3 loop reads CASSVETKGGELFF. The CDR3 DNA sequence: TGTGCCAGCAGCGTAGAAACAAAAGGCGGGGAGCTGTTTTTT.

The rearrangement uses TRBV3-1 (or the pseudogene TRBV3-2) and TRBJ2-2; D might be TRBD2 (6 bases). V lost 4 bases and J 4 bases, leaving 16 bases between the germline ends. CDR1 and CDR2 from the germline V gene are LGHDT and YNNKEL (reference sequence). The CDR3 sequence is 16 residues long. CDR3 protein: CASSPKGRRGTGELFF. CDR3 bases: TGTGCCAGCAGCCCAAAAGGTCGGAGGGGCACCGGGGAGCTGTTTTTT.

The chain combines TRBV5-1 with TRBJ1-1, with 8 nucleotides matching TRBD1. The CDR3 is made up of 13 amino acids. V trimming: 5 bases; J trimming: 4 bases; junction bases outside the gene matches: 4. Germline CDR1 reads SGHRS; CDR2 reads YFSETQ. The CDR3 sequence is CASSQGAATEAFF. The CDR3 bases are TGCGCCAGCAGTCAGGGGGCTGCCACTGAAGCTTTCTTT. The complete variable domain, with remaining parts taken from reference TRBV5-1 and TRBJ1-1, reads KAGVTQTPRYLIKTRGQQVTLSCSPISGHRSVSWYQQTPGQGLQFLFEYFSETQRNKGNFPGRFSGRQFSNSRSEMNVSTLELGDSALYLCASSQGAATEAFFGQGTRLTVV.

This clone showed up just once. The chain carries TRBV18 and TRBJ1-2, with D maybe TRBD1 (6 bases). Germline V lookup: CDR1 KGHSH, CDR2 LQKENI. V was clipped by 5 bases and J by 2 bases, with 12 bases between them. The CDR3 has 14 residues. CDR3 protein: CASSYLQGNYGYTF. DNA of the CDR3: TGTGCCAGCTCATACTTACAGGGAAACTATGGCTACACCTTC.

The chain recombines TRBV4-2 with TRBJ2-5; tentatively, D is TRBD1 or TRBD2 (5 bases each). The CDR3 covers 14 residues. Germline V gives CDR1 LGHNA, CDR2 YNFKEQ. The V and J ends lost 7 bases and 4 bases respectively, with 16 bases between them. CDR3 bases: TGTGCCAGCACGTTTGGGGGTCTAGGAGAGACCCAGTACTTC. Its protein is CASTFGGLGETQYF.

The chain links TRBV19 to TRBJ1-1; D call uncertain. Germline-derived CDR1 and CDR2 are LNHDA and SQIVND (reference sequence). V dropped 5 bases and J dropped 4 bases, with 11 bases sitting between them. There are 13 residues in the CDR3. The CDR3 nucleotides read TGTGCCAGTAGTCCCCGGTCGTGCACTGAAGCTTTCTTT. Protein product: CASSPRSCTEAFF.

The V call is TRBV4-2, the J call TRBJ2-6, with D possibly being TRBD2 (7 bases). Trimming shortened V by 0 bases and J by 0 bases, and 15 bases separated the two germline ends. From germline, CDR1 is LGHNA and CDR2 YNFKEQ. The CDR3 has 19 residues. The CDR3 region is CASSQDLAGAFSGANVLTF. The DNA of the CDR3 is TGTGCCAGCAGCCAAGACTTGGCGGGGGCTTTCTCTGGGGCCAACGTCCTGACTTTC.